Listed here are 9 T cell receptor beta chains from one sample, sequenced in a study of post-analysis software for immune sequencing data. Study-level results: Patients carried roughly 5 TRBV segments more frequently than controls did, and TRBV5-6, TRBV5-1 and TRBV20-1 were among them.

No antigen has been identified for these receptors. The TCR beta cDNA libraries contained unique molecular identifiers. MiXCR, applied by TCRdb to the PCR reads, yields one record per CDR3 protein. The table lists hundreds of thousands of distinct CDR3 sequences, over 45% of them singletons. The specimen was blood. The receptors shown here come from a girl aged 2-15 years with multiple sclerosis.

This chain links TRBV9 with TRBJ2-1; D perhaps matches TRBD1 (6 bases). Trimming removed 8 bases at V and 6 bases at J, with 9 bases between. This CDR3 is 11 amino acids long. CDR1 and CDR2 from the germline V gene are SGDLS and YYNGEE. In nucleotides, the CDR3 is TGTGCCAGGGTAGGGGGCAATGAGCAGTTCTTC. Translation: CARVGGNEQFF.

The genes are TRBV12-5 and TRBJ1-2; no clear D. The V gene's germline CDR1 is LGHNT and CDR2 FRNRAP. The CDR3 runs to 12 residues. V lost 6 bases and J lost 8, with 13 bases in between. The CDR3 DNA follows: TGTGCTAGTGGAACCCCCGGGGAGGGCTACACCTTC. Protein: CASGTPGEGYTF.

In this sample, this clonotype turned up a few times. V gene TRBV3-1 combines with J gene TRBJ1-1, with D hard to call. Germline loops: CDR1 LGHDT, CDR2 YNNKEL (reference sequence). Between the trimmed V and J ends, which lost 0 bases and 11 bases, there was a span of 10 bases. The CDR3 is made up of 12 amino acids. This chain's CDR3 is CASSQDGEMAFF. The CDR3 nucleotides read TGTGCCAGCAGCCAAGATGGGGAGATGGCTTTCTTT.

This rearrangement joins TRBV5-6 to TRBJ2-1, with D possibly being TRBD2 (6 bases). Germline CDR1 is SGHDT and CDR2 is YYEEEE. The CDR3 runs 17 residues. V lost 4 bases and J 1 base, leaving 18 bases between the germline ends. The CDR3 region has the DNA TGTGCCAGCAGCAGCTATAGCGTGGAGGGGTCCTACAATGAGCAGTTCTTC. Its protein product is CASSSYSVEGSYNEQFF.

V and J are TRBV5-1 and TRBJ1-2; possibly TRBD1 for D (6 bases). The V end was cut by 2 bases, the J end by 8 bases, with 13 bases between. This CDR3 comprises 13 residues. Germline V gives CDR1 SGHRS, CDR2 YFSETQ. The CDR3 bases are TGCGCCAGCAGCTTAGACAGGACGGGGGGCTACACCTTC. This sequence encodes CASSLDRTGGYTF.

About this clonotype: Its ends do not fully match the called genes, so a read error is possible. The chain recombines TRBV5-1 with TRBJ2-7; no clear D gene. CDR1 is SGHRS and CDR2 is YFSETQ in the germline V gene. The length of the CDR3 is 12 residues. CDR3 nucleotides: TGTGCCAGCAGCTTATTTCCCTACGAGCAGTACTTC. Its protein is CASSLFPYEQYF.

The rearrangement links TRBV29-1 to TRBJ2-1; no reliable D call. Between the trimmed V and J ends, which lost 0 bases and 4 bases, there was a span of 19 bases. The CDR3 is 17 residues long. The germline V gene has CDR1 SQVTM and CDR2 ANQGSEA. The CDR3, as DNA: TGCAGCGTTGAAGATCGGATTCGGTCCCAGAGGTACAATGAGCAGTTCTTC. It encodes CSVEDRIRSQRYNEQFF.

The chain combines TRBV6-5 with TRBJ1-2, with unresolved D. The CDR3 has 14 residues. In germline, CDR1 is MNHEY, CDR2 SVGAGI. With 2 bases removed from V and 1 base from J, the gap between germline ends came to 8 bases. Here the CDR3 reads CASSYREDNYGYTF. In nucleotides, the CDR3 is TGTGCCAGCAGTTACAGGGAGGATAACTATGGCTACACCTTC.

V and J are TRBV12-3 or TRBV12-4 and TRBJ1-5; D remains unclear. This CDR3 comprises 18 residues. Trimming pared 1 base from V and 0 bases from J, leaving 16 bases between. This chain's CDR3 is CASSLGRRTEYSNQPQHF. CDR3 coding DNA: TGTGCCAGCAGTTTAGGTCGCCGGACGGAGTATAGCAATCAGCCCCAGCATTTT.